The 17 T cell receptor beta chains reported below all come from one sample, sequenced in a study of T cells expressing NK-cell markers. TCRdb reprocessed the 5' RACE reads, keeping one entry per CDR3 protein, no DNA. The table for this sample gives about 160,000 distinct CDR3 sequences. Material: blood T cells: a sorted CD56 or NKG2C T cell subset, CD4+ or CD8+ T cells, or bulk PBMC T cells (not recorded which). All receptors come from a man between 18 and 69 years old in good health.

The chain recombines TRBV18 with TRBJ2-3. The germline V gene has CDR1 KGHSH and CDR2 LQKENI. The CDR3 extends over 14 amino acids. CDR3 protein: CASSPSSSTDTQYF.

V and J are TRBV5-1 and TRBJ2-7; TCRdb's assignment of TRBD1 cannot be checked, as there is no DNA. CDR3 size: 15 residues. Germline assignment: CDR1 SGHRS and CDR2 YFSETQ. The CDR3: CASSVEGTGPLEQYF.

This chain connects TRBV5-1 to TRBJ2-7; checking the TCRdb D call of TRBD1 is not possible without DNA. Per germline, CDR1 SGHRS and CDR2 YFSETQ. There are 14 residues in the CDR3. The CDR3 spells CASRAGTDGYEQYF.

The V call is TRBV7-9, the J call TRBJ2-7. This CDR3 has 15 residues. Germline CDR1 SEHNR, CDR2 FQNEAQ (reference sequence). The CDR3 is CASSRMGVGAYEQYF.

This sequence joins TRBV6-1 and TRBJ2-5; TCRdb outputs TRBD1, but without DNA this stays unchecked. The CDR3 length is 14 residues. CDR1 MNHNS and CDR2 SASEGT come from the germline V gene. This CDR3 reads CASLVRQNEETQYF.

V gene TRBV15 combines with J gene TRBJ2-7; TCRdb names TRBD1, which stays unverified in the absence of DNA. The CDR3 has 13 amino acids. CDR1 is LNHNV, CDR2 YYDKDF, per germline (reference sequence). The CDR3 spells CATSITGLGEQYF.

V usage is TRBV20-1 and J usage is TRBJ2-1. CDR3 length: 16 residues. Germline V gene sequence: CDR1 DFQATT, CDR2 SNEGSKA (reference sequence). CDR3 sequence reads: CSARDLDRGSYNEQFF.

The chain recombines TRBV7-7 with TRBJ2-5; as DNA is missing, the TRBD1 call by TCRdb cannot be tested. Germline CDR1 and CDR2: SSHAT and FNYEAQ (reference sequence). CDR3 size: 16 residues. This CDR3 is CASSLARTGGQETQYF.

CDR3 residues: CASTTTGHNEQFF. V and J are TRBV12-3 or TRBV12-4 and TRBJ2-1; the D gene TCRdb calls, TRBD1, cannot be checked with no DNA. The CDR3 is made up of 13 amino acids.

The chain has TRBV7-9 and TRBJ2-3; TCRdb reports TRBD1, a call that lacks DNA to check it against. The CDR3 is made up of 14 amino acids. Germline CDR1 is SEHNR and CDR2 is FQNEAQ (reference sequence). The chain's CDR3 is CASQAPVGADTQYF.

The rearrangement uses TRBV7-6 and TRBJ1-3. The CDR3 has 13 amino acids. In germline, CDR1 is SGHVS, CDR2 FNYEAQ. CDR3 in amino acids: CASSWEVGNTIYF.

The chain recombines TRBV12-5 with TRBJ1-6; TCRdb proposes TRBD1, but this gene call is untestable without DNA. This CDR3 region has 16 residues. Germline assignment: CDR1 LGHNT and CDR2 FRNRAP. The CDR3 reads CASGLPRTGEGSPLHF.

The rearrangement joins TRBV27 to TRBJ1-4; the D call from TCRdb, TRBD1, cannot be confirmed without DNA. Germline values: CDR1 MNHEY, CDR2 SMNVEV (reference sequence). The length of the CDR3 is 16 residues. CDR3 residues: CASSPQQGATNEKLFF.

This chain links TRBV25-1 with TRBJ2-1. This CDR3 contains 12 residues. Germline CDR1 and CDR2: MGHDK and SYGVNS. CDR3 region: CASSDSGVVQFF. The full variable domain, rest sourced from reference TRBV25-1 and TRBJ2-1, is EADIYQTPRYLVIGTGKKITLECSQTMGHDKMYWYQQDPGMELHLIHYSYGVNSTEKGDLSSESTVSRIRTEHFPLTLESARPSHTSQYLCASSDSGVVQFFGPGTRLTVL.

CDR3: CASSTRQGLETQYF. The gene calls are TRBV13 and TRBJ2-5; checking the TCRdb D call of TRBD1 is not possible without DNA. CDR1 and CDR2 from the germline V gene are PRHDT and FYEKMQ (reference sequence). The CDR3 extends over 14 amino acids.

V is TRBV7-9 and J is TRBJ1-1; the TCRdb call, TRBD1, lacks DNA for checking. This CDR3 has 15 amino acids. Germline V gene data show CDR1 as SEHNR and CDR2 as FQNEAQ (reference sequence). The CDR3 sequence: CASSPQLQGDAEAFF.

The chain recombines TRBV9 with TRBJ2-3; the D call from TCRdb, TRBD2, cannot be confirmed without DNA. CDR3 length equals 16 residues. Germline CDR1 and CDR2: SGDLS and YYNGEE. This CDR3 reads CASSVGTGGPTDTQYF.